The 21 T cell receptor beta chains given below trace back to one sample, sequenced in a study of breast tumors, draining lymph nodes, adjacent tissues. One entry per CDR3 protein results from TCRdb running MiXCR on the multiplex PCR reads. The sample contains about 6,600 distinct CDR3 sequences, around two fifths of which appear only once. Sequencing was carried out using tumor-adjacent breast tissue. These receptors all stem from a female donor with breast cancer. Some clones in this sample may be carry-over from other donors' samples.

This clonotype has a count of ten or more. The rearrangement uses TRBV25-1 and TRBJ2-2; 7 bases agree with TRBD2. Trimming removed 1 base from V and 2 bases from J; junction bases left unmatched: 4. Per germline, CDR1 MGHDK and CDR2 SYGVNS. The CDR3 is 16 amino acids. The CDR3 region has the DNA TGTGCCAGCAGTGAATTGGGGAGGGGTAACACCGGGGAGCTGTTTTTT. It codes for CASSELGRGNTGELFF.

The chain's CDR3 is CASSYGTLYEQYF. The CDR3 DNA reads TGTGCCAGCAGCTATGGGACTTTATACGAGCAGTACTTC. The J gene is TRBJ2-7, the V gene TRBV11-2, with a weak D call TRBD2 (6 bases). Trimming cost V 4 bases and J 4 bases, with 11 bases left between them. The CDR3 totals 13 residues. Germline loops: CDR1 SGHAT, CDR2 FQNNGV.

J is TRBJ2-7 and V is TRBV2, with D perhaps being TRBD1 or TRBD2 (5 bases each). Trimming removed 6 bases at V and 6 bases at J, with 21 bases between. The CDR3 is 15 amino acids. CDR1 and CDR2 (germline): SNHLY, FYNNEI. For the CDR3, the DNA is TGTGCCAGCAGCCCCGAGGGGTGGAGACACGGCGAGCAGTACTTC. Translated: CASSPEGWRHGEQYF.

This clonotype was seen ten or more times. This CDR3 is CASSQDTREQFF. CDR3 sequence (DNA): TGTGCCAGCAGCCAAGATACTCGTGAGCAGTTCTTC. The chain joins TRBV3-1 to TRBJ2-1; D is uncertain. Germline loops: CDR1 LGHDT, CDR2 YNNKEL (reference sequence). The CDR3 totals 12 residues. V lost 0 bases to trimming and J lost 9 bases, with 6 bases between them.

V usage is TRBV4-1 and J usage is TRBJ1-2; D remains ambiguous. Germline CDR1 MGHRA, CDR2 YSYEKL. The CDR3 runs 15 residues. Trimming stripped 0 bases from V and 5 bases from J, with 13 bases between. CDR3 nucleotide sequence: TGCGCCAGCAGCCAAGAAGATCCGCCGAAGTATGGCTACACCTTC. This codes for CASSQEDPPKYGYTF.

By share of the sample, this clonotype is medium-sized. The CDR3 DNA reads as TGTGCCAGCAGCCAGGACGGGACGCCGGCAAATGAGCAGTTCTTC. This sequence encodes CASSQDGTPANEQFF. The V call is TRBV7-3, the J call TRBJ2-1, with D possibly called TRBD1 or TRBD2 (5 bases each). This CDR3 is 15 amino acids long. Germline-derived CDR1 and CDR2 are SGHTA and FQGTGA. V was clipped by 5 bases and J by 7 bases, with 18 bases between them.

The rearrangement uses TRBV24-1 and TRBJ2-3, with TRBD2 matching over 9 bases. CDR3 length equals 17 residues. Losses at the gene ends were 9 bases for V and 4 bases for J; bases not matched to a gene: 16. The germline V gene has CDR1 KGHDR and CDR2 SFDVKD. The CDR3 region has the DNA TGTGCCACCTCAGGACAGCTTCCCGGGACTAGCCCAGATACGCAGTATTTT. Its translation is CATSGQLPGTSPDTQYF.

The rearrangement uses TRBV15 and TRBJ1-1; D is perhaps TRBD1 (5 bases). Germline CDR1 LNHNV, CDR2 YYDKDF (reference sequence). V was trimmed by 0 bases and J by 1 base, leaving 9 bases between them. CDR3 length: 15 residues. DNA for the CDR3: TGTGCCACCAGCAGAGAGAAGGGGTGGAACACTGAAGCTTTCTTT. Translation: CATSREKGWNTEAFF. Together with reference TRBV15 and TRBJ1-1, the CDR3 gives the full variable domain: DAMVIQNPRYQVTQFGKPVTLSCSQTLNHNVMYWYQQKSSQAPKLLFHYYDKDFNNEADTPDNFQSRRPNTSFCFLDIRSPGLGDTAMYLCATSREKGWNTEAFFGQGTRLTVV.

The chain links TRBV4-1 to TRBJ1-5; 10 bases are shared with TRBD1. Germline V gene data show CDR1 as MGHRA and CDR2 as YSYEKL. V trimming: 4 bases; J trimming: 4 bases; junction bases outside the gene matches: 7. The CDR3 covers 16 residues. The chain's CDR3 is CASSLSGQGKNQPQHF. The CDR3 nucleotides read TGCGCCAGCAGCCTCTCGGGACAGGGGAAAAATCAGCCCCAGCATTTT.

The genes are TRBV12-5 and TRBJ2-7; 8 bases line up with TRBD2. V lost 6 bases and J lost 4; bases outside the gene matches: 11. This CDR3 has 15 residues. The germline CDR1 and CDR2 sequences are LGHNT and FRNRAP. The CDR3 here is CASGLLRGGGYEQYF. The CDR3 coding sequence is TGTGCTAGTGGCCTTTTACGGGGGGGGGGATACGAGCAGTACTTC.

In its sample, this clonotype ranks as medium-sized. The rearrangement links TRBV2 to TRBJ2-7; 7 nucleotides line up with TRBD2. CDR1 is SNHLY and CDR2 is FYNNEI in the germline V gene. The CDR3 sequence is 14 residues long. The V and J ends lost 10 bases and 2 bases, in that order; junction bases with no gene match: 11. The CDR3 spells CATTGGSGAYEQYF. CDR3 sequence (DNA): TGTGCCACCACGGGCGGGAGCGGTGCCTACGAGCAGTACTTC.

The chain employs TRBV20-1 and TRBJ1-4; D is uncertain. V was pared by 1 base and J by 7 bases, with 1 base between. Looked up from germline, CDR1 is DFQATT and CDR2 is SNEGSKA (reference sequence). This CDR3 comprises 10 residues. CDR3 region: CSARGEKLFF. CDR3 nucleotide sequence: TGCAGTGCTAGAGGTGAAAAACTGTTTTTT.

Note on this clonotype: A read error may produce the germline difference seen at one junction end. The V call is TRBV6-1, the J call TRBJ2-7; D gene ambiguous. Germline lookup yields CDR1 MNHNS and CDR2 SASEGT. The CDR3 extends over 13 amino acids. CDR3 residues: CASSDGVVYGQYF. The CDR3 DNA is TGTGCCAGCAGTGACGGCGTTGTCTACGGGCAGTACTTC.

The genes are TRBV19 and TRBJ2-2; D possibly corresponds to TRBD1 (5 bases). This CDR3 has 16 amino acids. Looked up from germline, CDR1 is LNHDA and CDR2 is SQIVND (reference sequence). Trimming removed 2 bases at V and 0 bases at J, with 10 bases between. CDR3 in amino acids: CASSIQSRANTGELFF. The CDR3 DNA follows: TGTGCCAGTAGTATACAGTCCAGGGCGAACACCGGGGAGCTGTTTTTT.

The V call is TRBV27, the J call TRBJ2-7; 8 positions agree with TRBD1. Looked up from germline, CDR1 is MNHEY and CDR2 is SMNVEV (reference sequence). After removal of 4 bases from V and 3 bases from J, the junction contained 5 bases not matched to a gene. The CDR3 totals 14 residues. CDR3 protein: CASSSRTGHYEQYF. In nucleotides, the CDR3 is TGTGCCAGCAGTTCCCGGACAGGGCACTACGAGCAGTACTTC.

Concerning this clonotype itself: The junction differs from germline at one of its ends, possibly a read error. The CDR3 region is CASSPGTVYGYAF. The CDR3 coding sequence is TGTGCCAGCAGTCCGGGGACAGTCTATGGCTACGCCTTC. J is TRBJ1-2 and V is TRBV27, with 7 bases matching TRBD1. The germline gives CDR1 MNHEY, CDR2 SMNVEV (reference sequence). The CDR3 spans 13 residues.

This clonotype came up many times. The chain is built from TRBV3-1 and TRBJ2-1, with D perhaps being TRBD1 or TRBD2 (5 bases each). Trimming took off 3 bases at V and 10 bases at J, with 13 bases between the two ends. The CDR3 covers 13 residues. CDR1 is LGHDT, CDR2 YNNKEL, per germline (reference sequence). Written as DNA, the CDR3 is TGTGCCAGCAGCCAGCGTGGGGGTTGGGAGCAGTTCTTC. It is translated as CASSQRGGWEQFF.

This clonotype was counted at least ten times. CDR3 in amino acids: CASSLTVGYTDTQYF. Written as DNA, the CDR3 is TGTGCCAGCAGCTTAACGGTGGGATACACAGATACGCAGTATTTT. This chain uses TRBV11-2 with TRBJ2-3; D is uncertain. The germline gives CDR1 SGHAT, CDR2 FQNNGV. The ends were cut back, 2 bases at V and 2 bases at J, with 11 bases in the middle. The CDR3 runs 15 residues.

This clonotype is judged medium-sized. V and J are TRBV4-3 and TRBJ1-4, with 10 nucleotides matching TRBD1. The CDR3 contains 16 residues. V trimming: 0 bases; J trimming: 10 bases; junction bases outside the gene matches: 8. The germline V gene has CDR1 LGHNA and CDR2 YSLEER. This CDR3 is CASSQDPGQGFGKLFF. CDR3 nucleotides: TGCGCCAGCAGCCAAGATCCGGGACAGGGGTTTGGAAAACTGTTTTTT.

In its sample, this clonotype was seen many times. The chain carries TRBV27 and TRBJ2-7; TRBD1 might be the D (6 bases). The V end was cut by 3 bases, the J end by 3 bases, with 12 bases between. Germline-derived CDR1 and CDR2 are MNHEY and SMNVEV (reference sequence). The CDR3 consists of 14 residues. CDR3 sequence reads: CASSFRGSNYEQYF. DNA for the CDR3: TGTGCCAGCAGTTTCAGGGGATCGAACTACGAGCAGTACTTC.

This clonotype was picked up one time. This chain uses TRBV11-3 with TRBJ2-3; tentatively, D is TRBD1 or TRBD2 (7 bases each). Germline CDR1 SGHNT, CDR2 YENEEA. This CDR3 comprises 15 residues. The V and J ends lost 5 bases and 1 base respectively, with 13 bases between them. CDR3: CASSPRGGGTDTQYF. The CDR3 DNA reads as TGTGCCAGCAGCCCCAGGGGGGGAGGCACAGATACGCAGTATTTT.